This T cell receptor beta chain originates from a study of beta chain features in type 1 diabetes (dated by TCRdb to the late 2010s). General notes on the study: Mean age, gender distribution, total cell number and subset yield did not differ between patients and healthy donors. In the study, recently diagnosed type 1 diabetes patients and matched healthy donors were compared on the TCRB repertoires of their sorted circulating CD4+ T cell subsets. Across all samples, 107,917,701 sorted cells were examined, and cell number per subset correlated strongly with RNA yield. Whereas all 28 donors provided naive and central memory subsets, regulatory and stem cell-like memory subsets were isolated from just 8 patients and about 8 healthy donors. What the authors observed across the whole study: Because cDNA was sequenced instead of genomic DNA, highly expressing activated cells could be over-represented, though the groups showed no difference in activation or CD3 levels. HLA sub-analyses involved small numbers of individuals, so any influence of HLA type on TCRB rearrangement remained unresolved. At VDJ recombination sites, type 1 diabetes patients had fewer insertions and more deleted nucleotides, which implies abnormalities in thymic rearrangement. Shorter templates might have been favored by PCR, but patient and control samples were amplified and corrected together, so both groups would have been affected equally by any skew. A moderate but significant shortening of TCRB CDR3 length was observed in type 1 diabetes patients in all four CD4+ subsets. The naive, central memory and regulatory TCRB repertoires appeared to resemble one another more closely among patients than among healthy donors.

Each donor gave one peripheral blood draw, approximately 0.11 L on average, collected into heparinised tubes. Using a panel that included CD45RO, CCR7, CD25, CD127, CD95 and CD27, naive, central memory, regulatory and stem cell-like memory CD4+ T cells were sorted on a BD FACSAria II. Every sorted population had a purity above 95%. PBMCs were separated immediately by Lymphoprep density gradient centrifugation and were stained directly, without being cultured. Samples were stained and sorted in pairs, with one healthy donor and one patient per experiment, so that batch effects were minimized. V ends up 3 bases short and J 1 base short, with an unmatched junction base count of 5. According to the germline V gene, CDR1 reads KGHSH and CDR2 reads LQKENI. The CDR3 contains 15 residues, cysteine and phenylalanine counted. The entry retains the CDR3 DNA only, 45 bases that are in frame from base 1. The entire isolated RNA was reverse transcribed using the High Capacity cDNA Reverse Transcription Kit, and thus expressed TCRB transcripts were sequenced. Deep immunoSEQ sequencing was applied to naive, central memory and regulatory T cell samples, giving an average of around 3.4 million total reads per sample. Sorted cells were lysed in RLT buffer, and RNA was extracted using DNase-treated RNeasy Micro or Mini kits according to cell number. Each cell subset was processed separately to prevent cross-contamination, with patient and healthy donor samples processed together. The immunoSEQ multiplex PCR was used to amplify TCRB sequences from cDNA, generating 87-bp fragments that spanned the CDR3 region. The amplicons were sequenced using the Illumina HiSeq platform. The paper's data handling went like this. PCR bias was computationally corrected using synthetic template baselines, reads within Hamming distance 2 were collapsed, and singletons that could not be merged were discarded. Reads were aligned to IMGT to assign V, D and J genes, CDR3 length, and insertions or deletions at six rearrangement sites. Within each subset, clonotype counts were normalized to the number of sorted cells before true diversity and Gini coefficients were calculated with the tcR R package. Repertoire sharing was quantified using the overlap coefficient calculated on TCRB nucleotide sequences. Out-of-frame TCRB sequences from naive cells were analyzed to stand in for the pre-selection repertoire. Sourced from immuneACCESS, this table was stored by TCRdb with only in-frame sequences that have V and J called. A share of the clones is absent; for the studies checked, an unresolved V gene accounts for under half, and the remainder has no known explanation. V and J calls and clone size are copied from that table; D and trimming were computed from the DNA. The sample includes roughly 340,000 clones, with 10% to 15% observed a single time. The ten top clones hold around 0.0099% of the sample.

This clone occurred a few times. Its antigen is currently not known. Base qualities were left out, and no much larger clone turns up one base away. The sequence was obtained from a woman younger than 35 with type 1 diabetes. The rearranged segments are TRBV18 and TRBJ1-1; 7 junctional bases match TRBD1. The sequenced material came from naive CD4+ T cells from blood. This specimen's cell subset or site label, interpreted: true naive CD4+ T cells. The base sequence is TGTGCCAGCTCACCGCAACAGGGGCGGAACACTGAAGCTTTCTTT. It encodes CASSPQQGRNTEAFF.